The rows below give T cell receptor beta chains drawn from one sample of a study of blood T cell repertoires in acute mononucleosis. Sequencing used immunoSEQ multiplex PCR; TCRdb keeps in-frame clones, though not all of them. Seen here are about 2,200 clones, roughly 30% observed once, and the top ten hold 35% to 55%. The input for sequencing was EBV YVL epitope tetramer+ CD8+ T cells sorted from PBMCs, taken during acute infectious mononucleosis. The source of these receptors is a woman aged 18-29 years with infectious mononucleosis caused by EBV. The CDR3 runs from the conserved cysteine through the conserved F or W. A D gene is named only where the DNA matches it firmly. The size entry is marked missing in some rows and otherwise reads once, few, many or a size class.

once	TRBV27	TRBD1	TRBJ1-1	TGTGCCAGCAGTTTTCTGGGACAGTCAATTAACACTGAAGCTTTCTTT	CASSFLGQSINTEAFF
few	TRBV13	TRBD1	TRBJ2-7	TGTGCCAGCAGTGACGGGACAGTCTTGCTGAACGAGCAGTACTTC	CASSDGTVLLNEQYF
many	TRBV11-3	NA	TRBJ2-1	TGTGCCAGCAGCCCCGACCCCACGGGGTACAATGAGCAGTTCTTC	CASSPDPTGYNEQFF
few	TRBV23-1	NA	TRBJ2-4	TGCGCCAGCAGTCAATCTAAGGTTGATGGGGCAGTAAAACATTCAGTCTTC	CASSQSKVDGAVKHSVF
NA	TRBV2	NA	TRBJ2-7	TGTGCCAGCAGACCCCAGACCGGGGAGCAGTACTTC	CASRPQTGEQYF
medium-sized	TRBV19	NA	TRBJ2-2	TGTGCCACAACACACCCTCTAGTTTTCGGGGAGCTGTTTTTT	CATTHPLVFGELFF
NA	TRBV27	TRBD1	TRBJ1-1	TGTGCGAGCAGTTTTCTGGGACAGTCAATGAACACTGAAGCTTTCTTT	CASSFLGQSMNTEAFF
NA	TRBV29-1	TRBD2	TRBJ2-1	TGCAGCGTAGGAGGGACAGGGTCCGGGACTAGCGGGGCATACTCCTTCATTGAGCTGTTCTTC	CSVGGTGSGTSGAYSFIELFF
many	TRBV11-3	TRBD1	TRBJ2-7	TGTGCCAGCAGCTTAGCGCCGACAGGGGAGCAGTACTTC	CASSLAPTGEQYF
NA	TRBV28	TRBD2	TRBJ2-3	TGTGCCAGCAGCCGCGGGAGCACCACAGATACGCAGTATTTT	CASSRGSTTDTQYF
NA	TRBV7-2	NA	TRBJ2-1	TGTGCCAGCAGCCTTCAGCCGGGGTTGGATGAGCAGTTCTTC	CASSLQPGLDEQFF
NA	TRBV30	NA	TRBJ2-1	TGTGCCAGCAGTCCCGGGGGCTATAATGAGCAGTTCTTC	CASSPGGYNEQFF
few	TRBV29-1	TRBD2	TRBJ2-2	TGCAGCGTTGTGGAGCCCGCCGGACTAGCGGGAGGTTCGAACACCGGGGAGCTGTTTTTT	CSVVEPAGLAGGSNTGELFF
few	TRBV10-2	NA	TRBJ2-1	TGTGCCAGCACGACAGCGAGCTCCTACAATGAGCAGTTCTTC	CASTTASSYNEQFF
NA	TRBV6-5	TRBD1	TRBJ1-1	TGTGCCAGCAGCCTTGGGACAGCTGGGAGGACTGAAGCTTTCTTT	CASSLGTAGRTEAFF
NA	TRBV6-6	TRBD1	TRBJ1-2	TGTGCCAGCAGCCACGCGACAGGGAATGGCTACACCTTC	CASSHATGNGYTF
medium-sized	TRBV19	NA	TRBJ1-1	TGTGCCAGTCGCCACTTGTTGGGGGCTGGCACTGAAGCTTTCTTT	CASRHLLGAGTEAFF
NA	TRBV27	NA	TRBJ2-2	TGTGCCAGCAGTTTATCTGTACTGGGGCAGAACACCGGGGAGCTGTTTTTT	CASSLSVLGQNTGELFF
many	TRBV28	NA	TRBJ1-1	TGTGCCAGCAGGCAACAGGGATCCACTGAAGCTTTCTTT	CASRQQGSTEAFF
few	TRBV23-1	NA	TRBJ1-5	TGCGCCTGGCAAGCGGGACCAATAATTAGCAATCAGCCCCAGCATTTT	CAWQAGPIISNQPQHF
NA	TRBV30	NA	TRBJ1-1	TGTGCCAGCAGGCAACAGGGATCCACTGAAGCTTTCTTT	CASRQQGSTEAFF
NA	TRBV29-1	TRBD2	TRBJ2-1	TGCAGCGTAGGAGTGACAGGGTCCGGGACTAGCGGGTCATACTCCTACAATGAGCAGTTCTTC	CSVGVTGSGTSGSYSYNEQFF
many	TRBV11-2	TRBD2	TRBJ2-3	TGTGCCAGCAGCCGCGGGAGCACCACAGATACGCAGTATTTT	CASSRGSTTDTQYF
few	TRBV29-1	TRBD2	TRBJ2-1	TGCAGCGTAGGAGGGACAGGGTCCGGGACTAGCGGGAGGGCTACCTACAATGAGCAGTTCTTC	CSVGGTGSGTSGRATYNEQFF
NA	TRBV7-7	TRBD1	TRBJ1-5	TGTGCCAGCAGCTTGGGACAGGGAGAACATCAGCCCCAGCATTTT	CASSLGQGEHQPQHF
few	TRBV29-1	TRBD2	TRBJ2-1	TGCAGCGTAGGAGGGACTGGGTCGGGGGCTAGCGGGGCATACTCCTACAATGAGCAGTTCTTC	CSVGGTGSGASGAYSYNEQFF
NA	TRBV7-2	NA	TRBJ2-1	TGTGCCAGCAGTTTATACAGTAATGAGCAGTTCTTC	CASSLYSNEQFF
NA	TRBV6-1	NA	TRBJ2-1	TGTGCCAGCAGCCCCGACCCCACGGGGTACAATGAGCAGTTCTTC	CASSPDPTGYNEQFF
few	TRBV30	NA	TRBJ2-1	TGTGCCAGCAGCCAACTACCCTTGAATGAGCAGTTCTTC	CASSQLPLNEQFF
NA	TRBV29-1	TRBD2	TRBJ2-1	TGCAGCGTAGGAGGGACAGAATCCGGGACTAGCGGGGCGTACTCCTACAATGAGCAGTTCTTC	CSVGGTESGTSGAYSYNEQFF
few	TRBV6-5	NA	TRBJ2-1	TGTGCCAGCAGCCAACTACCCTTGAATGAGCAGTTCTTC	CASSQLPLNEQFF
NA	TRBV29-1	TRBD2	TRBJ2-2	TGCAGCGTAGGAGGGACAGGGTCCGGGACTAGCGGGAGGTTCGAACACCGGGGAGCTGTTTTT	CSVGGTGSGTSGRFEHRGAVF
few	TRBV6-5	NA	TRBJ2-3	TGTGCCAGCAGCCATATGTTAGATACGCAGTATTTT	CASSHMLDTQYF
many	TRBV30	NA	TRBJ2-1	TGTGCCTGGAGAGGTGGGCCGTCCTACAATGAGCAGTTCTTC	CAWRGGPSYNEQFF
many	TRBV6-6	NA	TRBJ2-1	TGTGCCAGCAGTCCCATGTTCGTGCAGTTCTTC	CASSPMFVQFF
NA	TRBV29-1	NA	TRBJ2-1	TGCAGCGTTGGAGGGACAGGGTCCGGGTCTAGCGGGGCATACTCCTACAATGAGCAGTTCTTC	CSVGGTGSGSSGAYSYNEQFF
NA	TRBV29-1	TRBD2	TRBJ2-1	TGCAGCGTAGGAGGGACAGCGGGGCATACTAGCGGGACTAGCGGGGCATACTCCTACAATGAGCAGTTCTTC	CSVGGTAGHTSGTSGAYSYNEQFF
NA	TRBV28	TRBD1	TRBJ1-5	TGTGCCAGCAGTTCCCTTCTGGAGGGGGCTCAGCCCGAGCATTTT	CASSSLLEGAQPEHF
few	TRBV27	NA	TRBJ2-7	TGTGCCAGCAGTTTAACGATCAGGGAACCTTCCTACGAGCAGTACTTC	CASSLTIREPSYEQYF
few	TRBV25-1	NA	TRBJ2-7	TGTGCCAGCAGTTTAGGACAGCCGTCAGGAGAGCAGTACTTC	CASSLGQPSGEQYF
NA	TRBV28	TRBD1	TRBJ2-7	TGTGCCAGCAGTGACGGGACAGTCTTGCTGAACGAGCAGTACTTC	CASSDGTVLLNEQYF
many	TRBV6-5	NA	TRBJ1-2	TGTGCCATCAGTGCGGAGTTCTCGTTCTATGGCTACACCTTC	CAISAEFSFYGYTF
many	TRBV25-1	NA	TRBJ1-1	TGTGCCAGCAGGCAACAGGGATCCACTGAAGCTTTCTTT	CASRQQGSTEAFF
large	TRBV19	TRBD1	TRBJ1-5	TGTGCCAGTAGACCCCTCACAGGGGGCGGTCAGCCCCAGCATTTT	CASRPLTGGGQPQHF
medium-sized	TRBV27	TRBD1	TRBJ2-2	TGTGCCAGCAGTTTATCGACAGGGTTCACCGGGGAGCTGTTTTTT	CASSLSTGFTGELFF
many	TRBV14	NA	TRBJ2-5	TGTGCCAGCAGCCAAGATATTAATCAAGTGGGGACCCAGTACTTC	CASSQDINQVGTQYF
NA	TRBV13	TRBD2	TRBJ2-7	TGTGCCAGCAGCTTAGTCCTAGCGGGAGGTCGCTACGAGCAGTACTTC	CASSLVLAGGRYEQYF
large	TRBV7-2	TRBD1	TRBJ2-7	TGTGCCAGCAGCTTAGCGCCGACAGGGGAGCAGTACTTC	CASSLAPTGEQYF
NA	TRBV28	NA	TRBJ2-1	TGTGCCAGCAGTTCGCAGGGGAGTACGAATGAGCAGTTCTTC	CASSSQGSTNEQFF
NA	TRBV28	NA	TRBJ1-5	TGTGCCAGCAATTTCCTTCTGGGGGGGGCTCAGCCCCAGCATTTC	CASNFLLGGAQPQHF
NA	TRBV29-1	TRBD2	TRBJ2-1	TGCAGCGTCGGAGGGACTGGGTCGGGGGCTAGCGGGGCATACTCCTACAATGAGCAGTTCTTC	CSVGGTGSGASGAYSYNEQFF
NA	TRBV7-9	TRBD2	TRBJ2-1	TGTGCCAGCAGCTCAACACTGCCCGCGGGAGCCAATGAGCAGTTCTTC	CASSSTLPAGANEQFF
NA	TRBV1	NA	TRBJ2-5	TGCACCAGCAGCCCCCCCGCCGGCAGGCCCCAAGAGACCCAGTACTTC	CTSSPPAGRPQETQYF
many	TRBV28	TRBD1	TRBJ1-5	TGTGCCAGTAGACCCCTCACAGGGGGCGGTCAGCCCCAGCATTTT	CASRPLTGGGQPQHF
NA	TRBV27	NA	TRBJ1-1	TGTGCCAGCAGTTTTCTGGGACATAAAATTAACACTGAAGCTTTCTTT	CASSFLGHKINTEAFF
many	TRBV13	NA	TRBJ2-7	TGTGCCAGCAGCCAAGATGCGGCCTACGAGCAGTACTTC	CASSQDAAYEQYF
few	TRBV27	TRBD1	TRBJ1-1	TGTGCCAGCTGTTTTCTGGGACAGACTATGAACACTGAAGCTTTCTTT	CASCFLGQTMNTEAFF
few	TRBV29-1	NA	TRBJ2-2	NA	CSVAKPAGLAGGSTPGSCFF
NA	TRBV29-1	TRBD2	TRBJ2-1	TGCAGCGTAGGTGGGACAGGGTCGGGGACTAGCGGGGCATACTCCTACAATGAGCTGTTCTTC	CSVGGTGSGTSGAYSYNELFF